A single sample gave rise to the 10 T cell receptor beta chains below, sequenced in a study of cytomegalovirus exposure and HLA in healthy donors. It was with 60 Vbeta and 13 Jbeta primers that the PCR ran. Profiling relied on immunoSEQ multiplex PCR, and the TCRdb table lists in-frame clones only, not all of them. The sample contains about 110,000 clones, roughly 76% of which appear only once. Sequences were obtained from PBMCs. The receptors were gathered from a woman aged 50 to 60 in good health and CMV-seropositive.

The chain joins TRBV28 to TRBJ2-7; weak D call: TRBD2 (5 bases). Trimming cost V 6 bases and J 2 bases, with 14 bases left between them. Looked up from germline, CDR1 is MDHEN and CDR2 is SYDVKM. CDR3 length equals 14 residues. CDR3 bases: TGTGCCAGCAGGGGTACGGGGAATCCCTACGAGCAGTACTTC. Its translation: CASRGTGNPYEQYF.

The chain carries TRBV5-1 and TRBJ2-5; D may be TRBD2 (5 bases). Trimming removed 4 bases from V and 5 bases from J, with 15 bases in between. This CDR3 comprises 14 residues. CDR1 is SGHRS and CDR2 is YFSETQ in the germline V gene. The CDR3 nucleotides are TGCGCCAGCAGCCCGACTATTCTTGGGGAGACCCAGTACTTC. Translation: CASSPTILGETQYF.

The chain recombines TRBV5-1 with TRBJ2-7, with a possible D match to TRBD2 (5 bases). The CDR3 extends over 15 amino acids. Trimming stripped 7 bases from V and 2 bases from J, with 19 bases between. Germline CDR1 reads SGHRS; CDR2 reads YFSETQ. CDR3 protein: CASSDVRGSPYEQYF. CDR3 in DNA: TGCGCCAGCTCCGACGTCCGGGGTTCCCCCTACGAGCAGTACTTC.

This clone was counted only a few times. The chain joins TRBV6-6 to TRBJ1-1; TRBD1 matches 8 bases. From germline, CDR1 is MNHNY and CDR2 SVGAGI (reference sequence). Losses at the gene ends were 2 bases for V and 8 bases for J; bases not matched to a gene: 4. CDR3 size: 13 residues. The DNA for the CDR3 is TGTGCCAGCAGTTACGACAGGGGAACCGAAGCTTTCTTT. Translation: CASSYDRGTEAFF.

This chain connects TRBV29-1 to TRBJ2-6; TRBD1 is a possible D gene (6 bases). Germline loops: CDR1 SQVTM, CDR2 ANQGSEA. The length of the CDR3 is 13 residues. The V and J ends lost 7 bases and 15 bases respectively, with 22 bases between them. CDR3 nucleotides: TGCAGCGCCGGAGAACCAGGGGCCTCCGGCCTGACTTTC. Protein: CSAGEPGASGLTF.

The chain carries TRBV7-2 and TRBJ1-2; a weak D match, TRBD1 (6 bases). The CDR3 is 16 amino acids. The V end was cut by 1 base, the J end by 7 bases, with 19 bases between. Germline lookup yields CDR1 SGHTA and CDR2 FQGNSA. CDR3 sequence reads: CASSLVMSGAKSGYTF. The CDR3 region has the DNA TGTGCCAGCAGCTTAGTCATGTCAGGGGCAAAGAGTGGCTACACCTTC.

The chain combines TRBV19 with TRBJ1-4, with 9 bases fitting TRBD1. Trimming at V came to 5 bases and at J to 8 bases, leaving 6 bases not matched to a gene. CDR3 length: 14 amino acids. The germline CDR1 and CDR2 sequences are LNHDA and SQIVND (reference sequence). The CDR3 sequence is CASSFRDRDEKLFF. CDR3 nucleotides: TGTGCCAGTAGTTTCCGGGACAGGGACGAAAAACTGTTTTTT.

The chain is built from TRBV18 and TRBJ2-1, with TRBD1 identical over 7 bases. This CDR3 has 15 amino acids. Germline V CDR1 and CDR2: KGHSH, LQKENI. The V and J ends lost 4 bases and 2 bases, in that order; junction bases with no gene match: 5. CDR3 in amino acids: CASSLGQATYNEQFF. The CDR3 DNA sequence: TGTGCCAGCTCACTCGGACAGGCCACCTACAATGAGCAGTTCTTC.

The chain is built from TRBV9 and TRBJ2-1; TRBD2 matches 10 bases. J lost 2 bases, V lost 3 bases, and 2 bases had no gene match. CDR3 length equals 15 residues. Germline values: CDR1 SGDLS, CDR2 YYNGEE. The CDR3 DNA follows: TGTGCCAGCAGCGCAGCGGGGGGGCCCTACAATGAGCAGTTCTTC. This gives the protein CASSAAGGPYNEQFF.

The chain couples TRBV9 to TRBJ1-3; 9 positions match TRBD1. V was clipped by 3 bases and J by 3 bases; unmatched bases: 7. The germline gives CDR1 SGDLS, CDR2 YYNGEE. The CDR3 covers 16 residues. CDR3 bases: TGTGCCAGCAGCGGGGGACAGGGTCCGTTTGGAAACACCATATATTTT. Translating gives CASSGGQGPFGNTIYF. Full variable domain (remainder filled in from reference TRBV9 and TRBJ1-3): DSGVTQTPKHLITATGQRVTLRCSPRSGDLSVYWYQQSLDQGLQFLIQYYNGEERAKGNILERFSAQQFPDLHSELNLSSLELGDSALYFCASSGGQGPFGNTIYFGEGSWLTVV.